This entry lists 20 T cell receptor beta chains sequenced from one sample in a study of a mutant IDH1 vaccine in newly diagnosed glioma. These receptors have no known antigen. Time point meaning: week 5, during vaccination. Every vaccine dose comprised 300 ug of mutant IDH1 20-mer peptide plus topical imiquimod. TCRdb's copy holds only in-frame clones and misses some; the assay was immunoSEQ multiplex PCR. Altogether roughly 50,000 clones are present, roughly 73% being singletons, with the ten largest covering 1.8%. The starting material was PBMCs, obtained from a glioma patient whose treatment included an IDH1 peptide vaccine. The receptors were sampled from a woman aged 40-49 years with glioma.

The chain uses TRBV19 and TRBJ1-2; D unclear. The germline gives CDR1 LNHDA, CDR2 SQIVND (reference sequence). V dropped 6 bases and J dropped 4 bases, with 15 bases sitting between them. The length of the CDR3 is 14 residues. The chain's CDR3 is CASRSTRGTYGYTF. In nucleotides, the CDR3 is TGTGCCAGTAGAAGTACTAGAGGTACCTATGGCTACACCTTC.

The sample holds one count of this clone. The chain's CDR3 is CASTGPPGYTF. CDR3 DNA: TGTGCCAGCACCGGGCCCCCTGGCTACACCTTC. The V gene is TRBV5-6, the J gene TRBJ1-2, with D hard to call. The CDR3 is 11 amino acids. With 6 bases removed from V and 7 bases from J, the gap between germline ends came to 10 bases. Per the germline V gene, CDR1 is SGHDT and CDR2 is YYEEEE.

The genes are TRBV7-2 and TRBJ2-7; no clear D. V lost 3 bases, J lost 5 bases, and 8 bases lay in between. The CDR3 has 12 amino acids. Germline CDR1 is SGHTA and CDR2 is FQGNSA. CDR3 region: CASSFFGNEQYF. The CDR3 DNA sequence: TGTGCCAGCAGCTTTTTCGGAAACGAGCAGTACTTC.

CDR3 sequence (DNA): TGTGCCAGCTCACCACCGCCAGGGGGTAAGACCCAGTACTTC. Translating gives CASSPPPGGKTQYF. The V gene is TRBV18, the J gene TRBJ2-5; 7 nucleotides agree with TRBD1. The CDR3 length is 14 residues. With V trimmed by 0 bases and J by 6 bases, 4 bases remained unmatched. Looked up from germline, CDR1 is KGHSH and CDR2 is LQKENI.

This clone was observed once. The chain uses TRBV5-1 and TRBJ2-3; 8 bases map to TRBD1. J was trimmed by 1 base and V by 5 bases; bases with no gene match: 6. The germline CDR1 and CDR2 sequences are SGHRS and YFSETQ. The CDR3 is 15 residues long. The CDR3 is CASSIQGVRTDTQYF. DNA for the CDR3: TGCGCCAGCAGTATACAGGGGGTCCGCACAGATACGCAGTATTTT.

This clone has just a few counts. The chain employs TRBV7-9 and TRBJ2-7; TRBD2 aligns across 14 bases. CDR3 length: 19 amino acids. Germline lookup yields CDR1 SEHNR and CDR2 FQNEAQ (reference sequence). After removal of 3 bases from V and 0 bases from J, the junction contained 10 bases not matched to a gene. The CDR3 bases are TGTGCCAGCAGCTTGACCCCGGGACTAGCGGGGGCCAGCTCCTACGAGCAGTACTTC. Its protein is CASSLTPGLAGASSYEQYF.

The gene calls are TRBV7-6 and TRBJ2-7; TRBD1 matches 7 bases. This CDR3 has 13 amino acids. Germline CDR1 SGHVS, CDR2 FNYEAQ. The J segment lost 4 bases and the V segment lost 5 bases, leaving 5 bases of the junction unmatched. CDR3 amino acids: CASSKGQLYEQYF. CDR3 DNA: TGTGCCAGCAGCAAGGGACAGTTGTACGAGCAGTACTTC.

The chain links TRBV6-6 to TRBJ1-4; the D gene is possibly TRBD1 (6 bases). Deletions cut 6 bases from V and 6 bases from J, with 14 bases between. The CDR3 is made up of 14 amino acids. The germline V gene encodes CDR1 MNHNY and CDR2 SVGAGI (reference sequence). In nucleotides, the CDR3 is TGTGCCAGCAGCCCGGGCAGGGGTGATGAAAAACTGTTTTTT. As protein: CASSPGRGDEKLFF.

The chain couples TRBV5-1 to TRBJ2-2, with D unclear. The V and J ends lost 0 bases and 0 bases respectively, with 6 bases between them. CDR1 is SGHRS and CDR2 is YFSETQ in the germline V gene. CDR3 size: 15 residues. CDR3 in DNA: TGCGCCAGCAGCTTGGTAGTGGCGAACACCGGGGAGCTGTTTTTT. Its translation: CASSLVVANTGELFF. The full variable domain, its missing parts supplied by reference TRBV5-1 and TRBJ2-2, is KAGVTQTPRYLIKTRGQQVTLSCSPISGHRSVSWYQQTPGQGLQFLFEYFSETQRNKGNFPGRFSGRQFSNSRSEMNVSTLELGDSALYLCASSLVVANTGELFFGEGSRLTVL.

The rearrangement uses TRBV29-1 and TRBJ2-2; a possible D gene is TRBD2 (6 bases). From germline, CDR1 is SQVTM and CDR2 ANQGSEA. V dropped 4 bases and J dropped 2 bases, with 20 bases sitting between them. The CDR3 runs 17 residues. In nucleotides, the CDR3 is TGCAGCGTTGCCAAGCGGGTCGGGACTGGTAACACCGGGGAGCTGTTTTTT. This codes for CSVAKRVGTGNTGELFF.

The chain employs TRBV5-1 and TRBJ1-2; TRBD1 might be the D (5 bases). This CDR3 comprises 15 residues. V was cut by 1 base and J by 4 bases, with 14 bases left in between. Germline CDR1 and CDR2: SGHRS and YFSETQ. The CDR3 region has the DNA TGCGCCAGCAGCTTGCGGATAGGGGATACCTATGGCTACACCTTC. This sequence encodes CASSLRIGDTYGYTF.

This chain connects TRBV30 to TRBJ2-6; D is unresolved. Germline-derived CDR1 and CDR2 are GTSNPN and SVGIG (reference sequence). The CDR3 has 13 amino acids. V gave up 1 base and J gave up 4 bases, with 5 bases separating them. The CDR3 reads CAWSGAGANVLTF. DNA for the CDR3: TGTGCCTGGAGTGGGGCCGGGGCCAACGTCCTGACTTTC. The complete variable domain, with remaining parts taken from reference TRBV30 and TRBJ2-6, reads SQTIHQWPATLVQPVGSPLSLECTVEGTSNPNLYWYRQAAGRGLQLLFYSVGIGQISSEVPQNLSASRPQDRQFILSSKKLLLSDSGFYLCAWSGAGANVLTFGAGSRLTVL.

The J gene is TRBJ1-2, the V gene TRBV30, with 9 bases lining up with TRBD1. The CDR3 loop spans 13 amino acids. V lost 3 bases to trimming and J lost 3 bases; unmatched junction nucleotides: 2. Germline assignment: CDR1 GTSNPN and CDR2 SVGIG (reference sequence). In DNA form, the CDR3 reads TGTGCCTGGAGGGACAGGGGTCACTATGGCTACACCTTC. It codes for CAWRDRGHYGYTF. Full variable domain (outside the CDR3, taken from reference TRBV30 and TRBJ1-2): SQTIHQWPATLVQPVGSPLSLECTVEGTSNPNLYWYRQAAGRGLQLLFYSVGIGQISSEVPQNLSASRPQDRQFILSSKKLLLSDSGFYLCAWRDRGHYGYTFGSGTRLTVV.

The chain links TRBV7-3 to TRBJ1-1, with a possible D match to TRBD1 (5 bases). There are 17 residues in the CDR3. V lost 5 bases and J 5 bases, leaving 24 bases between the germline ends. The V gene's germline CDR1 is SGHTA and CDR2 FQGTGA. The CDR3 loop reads CASSPLGGGAQGTEAFF. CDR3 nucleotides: TGTGCCAGCAGCCCCCTTGGGGGAGGGGCCCAGGGTACTGAAGCTTTCTTT. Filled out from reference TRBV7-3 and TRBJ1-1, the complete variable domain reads GAGVSQTPSNKVTEKGKYVELRCDPISGHTALYWYRQSLGQGPEFLIYFQGTGAADDSGLPNDRFFAVRPEGSVSTLKIQRTERGDSAVYLCASSPLGGGAQGTEAFFGQGTRLTVV.

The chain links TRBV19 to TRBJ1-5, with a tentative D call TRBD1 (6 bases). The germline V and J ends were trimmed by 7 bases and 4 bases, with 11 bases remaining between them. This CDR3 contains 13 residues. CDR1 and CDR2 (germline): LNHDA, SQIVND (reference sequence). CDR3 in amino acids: CASKGGGNQPQHF. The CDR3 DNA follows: TGTGCCAGTAAAGGGGGGGGAAATCAGCCCCAGCATTTT.

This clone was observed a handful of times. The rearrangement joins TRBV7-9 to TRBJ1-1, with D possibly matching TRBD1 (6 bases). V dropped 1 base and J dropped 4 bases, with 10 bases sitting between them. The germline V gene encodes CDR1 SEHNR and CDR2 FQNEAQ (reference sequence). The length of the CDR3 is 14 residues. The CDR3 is CASSLEGGGTEAFF. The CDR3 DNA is TGTGCCAGCAGCTTAGAAGGGGGAGGCACTGAAGCTTTCTTT.

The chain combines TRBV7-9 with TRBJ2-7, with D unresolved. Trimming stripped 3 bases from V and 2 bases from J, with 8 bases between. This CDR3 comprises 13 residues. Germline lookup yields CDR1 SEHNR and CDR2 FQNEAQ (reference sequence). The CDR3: CASSLHEAYEQYF. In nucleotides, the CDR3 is TGTGCCAGCAGCTTGCATGAAGCCTACGAGCAGTACTTC.

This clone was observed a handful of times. The CDR3 sequence is CASSAGTGKNEQFF. The CDR3 bases are TGTGCCAGCAGTGCCGGGACAGGGAAGAATGAGCAGTTCTTC. The chain combines TRBV6-5 with TRBJ2-1, with TRBD1 matching over 9 bases. CDR1 is MNHEY, CDR2 SVGAGI, per germline. Unmatched junction bases numbered 6, after V lost 5 bases and J lost 7 bases. The CDR3 has 14 residues.

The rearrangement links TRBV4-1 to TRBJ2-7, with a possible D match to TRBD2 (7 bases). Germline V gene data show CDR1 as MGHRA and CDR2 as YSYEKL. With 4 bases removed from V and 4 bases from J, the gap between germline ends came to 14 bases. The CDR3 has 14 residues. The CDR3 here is CASSPRGATYEQYF. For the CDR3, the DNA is TGCGCCAGCAGCCCTCGGGGGGCCACGTACGAGCAGTACTTC.

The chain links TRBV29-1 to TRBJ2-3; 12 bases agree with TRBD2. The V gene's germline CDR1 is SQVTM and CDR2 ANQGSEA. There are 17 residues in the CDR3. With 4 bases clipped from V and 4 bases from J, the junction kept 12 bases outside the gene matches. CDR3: CSVGSTSGGFKPDTQYF. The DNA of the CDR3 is TGCAGCGTTGGGAGTACTAGCGGGGGGTTCAAACCAGATACGCAGTATTTT.